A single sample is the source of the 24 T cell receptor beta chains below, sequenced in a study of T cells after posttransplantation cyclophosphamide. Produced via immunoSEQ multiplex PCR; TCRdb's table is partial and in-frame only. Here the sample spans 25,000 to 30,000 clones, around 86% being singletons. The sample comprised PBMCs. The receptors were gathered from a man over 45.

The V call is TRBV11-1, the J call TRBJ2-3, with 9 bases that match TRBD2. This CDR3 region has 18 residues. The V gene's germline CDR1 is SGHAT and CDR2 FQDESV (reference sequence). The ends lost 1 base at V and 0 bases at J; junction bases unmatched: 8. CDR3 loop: CASSLGLAADASTDTQYF. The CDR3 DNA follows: TGTGCCAGCAGCTTAGGACTAGCGGCAGATGCTAGCACAGATACGCAGTATTTT.

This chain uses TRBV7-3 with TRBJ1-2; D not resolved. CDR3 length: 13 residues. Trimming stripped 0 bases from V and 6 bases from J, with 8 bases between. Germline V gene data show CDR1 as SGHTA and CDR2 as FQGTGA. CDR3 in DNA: TGTGCCAGCAGCTTAACAACCGGGGATGGCTACACCTTC. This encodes CASSLTTGDGYTF.

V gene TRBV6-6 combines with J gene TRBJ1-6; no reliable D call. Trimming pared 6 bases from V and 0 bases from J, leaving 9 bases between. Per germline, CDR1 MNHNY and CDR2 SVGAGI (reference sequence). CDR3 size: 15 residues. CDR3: CASREESSYNSPLHF. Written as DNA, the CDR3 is TGTGCCAGCAGGGAGGAGAGCTCCTATAATTCACCCCTCCACTTT.

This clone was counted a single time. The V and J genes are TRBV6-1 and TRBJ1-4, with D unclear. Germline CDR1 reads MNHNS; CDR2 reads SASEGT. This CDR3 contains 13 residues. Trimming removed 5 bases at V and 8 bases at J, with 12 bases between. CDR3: CASSSTVVEKLFF. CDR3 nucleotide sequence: TGTGCCAGCAGTTCCACGGTGGTAGAAAAACTGTTTTTT.

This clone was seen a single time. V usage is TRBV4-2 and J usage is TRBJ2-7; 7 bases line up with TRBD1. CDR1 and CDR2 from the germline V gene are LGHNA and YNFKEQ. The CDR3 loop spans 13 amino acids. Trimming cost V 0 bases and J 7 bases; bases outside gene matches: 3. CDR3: CASSQEQGREQYF. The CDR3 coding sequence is TGTGCCAGCAGCCAAGAACAGGGGAGAGAGCAGTACTTC.

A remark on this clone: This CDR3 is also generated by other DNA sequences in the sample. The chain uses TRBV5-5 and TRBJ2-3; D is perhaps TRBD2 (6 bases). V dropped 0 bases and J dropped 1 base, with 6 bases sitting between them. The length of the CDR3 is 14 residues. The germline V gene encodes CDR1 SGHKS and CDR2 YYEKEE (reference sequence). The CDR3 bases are TGTGCCAGCAGCTTGGAGCGGGGCACAGATACGCAGTATTTT. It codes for CASSLERGTDTQYF.

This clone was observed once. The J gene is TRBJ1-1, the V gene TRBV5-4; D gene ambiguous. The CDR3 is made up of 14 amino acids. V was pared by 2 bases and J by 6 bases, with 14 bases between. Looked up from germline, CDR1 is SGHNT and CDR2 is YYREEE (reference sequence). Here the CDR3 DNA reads TGTGCCAGCAGCTTAAGGGCTACGAGGGCTGAAGCTTTCTTT. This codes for CASSLRATRAEAFF.

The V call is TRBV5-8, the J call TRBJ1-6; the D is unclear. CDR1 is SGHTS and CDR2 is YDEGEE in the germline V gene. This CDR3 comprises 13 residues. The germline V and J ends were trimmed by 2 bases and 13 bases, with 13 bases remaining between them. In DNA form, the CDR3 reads TGTGCCAGCAGCTTTTCCCAAGACTCCCCCCTCCACTTT. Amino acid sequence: CASSFSQDSPLHF.

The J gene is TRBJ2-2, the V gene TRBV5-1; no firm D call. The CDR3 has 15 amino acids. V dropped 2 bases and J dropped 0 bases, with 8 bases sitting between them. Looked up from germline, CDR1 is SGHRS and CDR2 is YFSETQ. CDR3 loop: CASSFPLANTGELFF. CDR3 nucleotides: TGCGCCAGCAGCTTCCCCTTAGCGAACACCGGGGAGCTGTTTTTT.

CDR3 sequence: CASRDTGVETQYF. In nucleotides, the CDR3 is TGTGCCAGCAGAGATACAGGGGTCGAGACCCAGTACTTC. The gene calls are TRBV2 and TRBJ2-5; TRBD1 agrees at 7 bases. The CDR3 spans 13 residues. Trimming at V came to 6 bases and at J to 5 bases, leaving 6 bases not matched to a gene. Germline V gene sequence: CDR1 SNHLY, CDR2 FYNNEI.

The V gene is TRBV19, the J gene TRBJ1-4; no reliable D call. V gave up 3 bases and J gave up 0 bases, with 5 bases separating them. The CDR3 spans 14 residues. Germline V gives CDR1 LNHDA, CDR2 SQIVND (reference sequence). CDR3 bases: TGTGCCAGTAGTATCGTAGCAACTAATGAAAAACTGTTTTTT. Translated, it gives CASSIVATNEKLFF.

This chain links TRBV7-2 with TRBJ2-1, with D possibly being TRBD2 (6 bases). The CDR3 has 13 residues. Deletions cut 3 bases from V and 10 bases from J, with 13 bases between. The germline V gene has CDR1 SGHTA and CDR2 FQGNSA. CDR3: CASSFYGGNEQFF. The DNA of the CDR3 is TGTGCCAGCAGCTTTTATGGCGGGAACGAGCAGTTCTTC.

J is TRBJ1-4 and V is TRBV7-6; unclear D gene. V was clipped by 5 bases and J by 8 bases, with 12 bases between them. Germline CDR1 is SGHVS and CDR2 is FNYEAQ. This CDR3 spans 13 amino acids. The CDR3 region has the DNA TGTGCCAGCAGCCCTTTACCCGGGGAAAAACTGTTTTTT. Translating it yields CASSPLPGEKLFF.

CDR3 nucleotides: TGTGCCAGCAGCCGACTCTGGGACACTGAAGCTTTCTTT. Its protein product is CASSRLWDTEAFF. The J gene is TRBJ1-1, the V gene TRBV28; unclear D gene. V gave up 6 bases and J gave up 3 bases, with 11 bases separating them. The CDR3 length is 13 residues. Germline CDR1 is MDHEN and CDR2 is SYDVKM.

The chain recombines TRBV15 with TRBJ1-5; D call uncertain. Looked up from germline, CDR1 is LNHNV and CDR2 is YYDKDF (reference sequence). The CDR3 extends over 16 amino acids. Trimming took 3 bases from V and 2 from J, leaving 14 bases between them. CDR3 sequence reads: CATSSASGVRNQPQHF. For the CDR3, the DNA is TGTGCCACCAGCAGTGCTAGCGGGGTTCGCAATCAGCCCCAGCATTTT.

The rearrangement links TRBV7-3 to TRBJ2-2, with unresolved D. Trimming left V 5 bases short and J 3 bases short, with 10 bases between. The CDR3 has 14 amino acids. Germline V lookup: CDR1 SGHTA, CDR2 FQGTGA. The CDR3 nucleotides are TGTGCCAGCAGCCATACTAAGGACACCGGGGAGCTGTTTTTT. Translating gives CASSHTKDTGELFF.

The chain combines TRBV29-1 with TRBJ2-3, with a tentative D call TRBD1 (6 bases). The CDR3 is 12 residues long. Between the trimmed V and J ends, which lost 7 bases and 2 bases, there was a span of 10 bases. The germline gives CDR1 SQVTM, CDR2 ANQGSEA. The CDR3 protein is CSAWTATDTQYF. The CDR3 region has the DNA TGCAGCGCGTGGACAGCCACAGATACGCAGTATTTT.

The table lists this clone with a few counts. In DNA, the CDR3 is TGTGCCAGCAGCCCAGGAGGCAGGAATCAGCCCCAGCATTTT. Residues: CASSPGGRNQPQHF. The rearrangement joins TRBV6-1 to TRBJ1-5; D is uncertain. Germline lookup yields CDR1 MNHNS and CDR2 SASEGT. This CDR3 has 14 amino acids. Trimming removed 6 bases from V and 4 bases from J, with 13 bases in between.

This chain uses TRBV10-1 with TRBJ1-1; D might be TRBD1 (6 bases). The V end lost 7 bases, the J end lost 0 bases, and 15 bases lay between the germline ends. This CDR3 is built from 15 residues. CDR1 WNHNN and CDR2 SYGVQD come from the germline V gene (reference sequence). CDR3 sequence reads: CASTSMDSMNTEAFF. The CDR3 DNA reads TGCGCCAGCACATCTATGGACAGCATGAACACTGAAGCTTTCTTT.

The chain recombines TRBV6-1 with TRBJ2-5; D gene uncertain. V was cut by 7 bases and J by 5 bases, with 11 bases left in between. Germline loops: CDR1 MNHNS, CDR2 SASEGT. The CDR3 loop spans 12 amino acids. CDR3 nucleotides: TGTGCCAGCACCCGAAAAGCGGAGACCCAGTACTTC. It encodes CASTRKAETQYF.

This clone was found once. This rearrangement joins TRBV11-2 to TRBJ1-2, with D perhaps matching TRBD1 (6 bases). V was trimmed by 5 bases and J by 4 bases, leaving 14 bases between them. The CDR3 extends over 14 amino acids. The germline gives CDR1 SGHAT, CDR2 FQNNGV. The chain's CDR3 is CASSHLRGGYGYTF. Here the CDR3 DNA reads TGTGCCAGCAGCCACCTGAGGGGGGGCTATGGCTACACCTTC.

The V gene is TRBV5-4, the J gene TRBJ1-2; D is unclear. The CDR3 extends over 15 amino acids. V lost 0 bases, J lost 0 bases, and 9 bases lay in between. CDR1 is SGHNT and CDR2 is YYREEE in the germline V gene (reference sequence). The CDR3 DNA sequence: TGTGCCAGCAGCTTGGTCGGGGTTTCTAACTATGGCTACACCTTC. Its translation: CASSLVGVSNYGYTF.

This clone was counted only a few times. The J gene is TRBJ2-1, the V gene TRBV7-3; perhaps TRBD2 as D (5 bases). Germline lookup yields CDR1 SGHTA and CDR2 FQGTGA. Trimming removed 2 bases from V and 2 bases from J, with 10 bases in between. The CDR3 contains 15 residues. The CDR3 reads CASSLLASTYNEQFF. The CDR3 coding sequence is TGTGCCAGCAGCTTATTGGCTAGCACCTACAATGAGCAGTTCTTC.

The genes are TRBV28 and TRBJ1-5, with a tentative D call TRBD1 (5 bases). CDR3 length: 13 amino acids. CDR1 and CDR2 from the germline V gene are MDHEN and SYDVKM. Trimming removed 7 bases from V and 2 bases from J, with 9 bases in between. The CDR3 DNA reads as TGTGCCAGCATGCAGGGCGGCAATCAGCCCCAGCATTTT. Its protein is CASMQGGNQPQHF.